Reported below is one TCR beta chain. The antigen it binds to is not known. No qualities accompany the bases; no much larger clone lies one base away. Libraries came from the immunoSEQ multiplex PCR assay. TCRdb holds this immuneACCESS table with in-frame rearrangements only. Some clones are missing; in checked studies, unresolved V genes explain under half, and the rest has no known cause. This sample is represented by 120,000 or so clones; approximately 91% of them were singletons. The biggest ten clones account for approximately 8% of the sample. The data were taken from a study of control samples from healthy donors and cancer patients (dated by TCRdb to 2018 to 2021). At the junction V is shortened by 6 bases and J by 2 bases, with 24 bases in between. The germline V gene supplies CDR1 SGHAT and CDR2 FQNNGV. Including cysteine and phenylalanine, the CDR3 has 18 amino acids. Only the CDR3 region is kept as DNA, spanning 54 bases read in frame from base 1.

The TCR comes from a woman aged 18-35 years in good health. The sequencing sample was made of blood. The sequence links TRBV11-2 to TRBJ2-3; the D element could tentatively be TRBD1 or TRBD2, as 5 bases agree for each. CDR3 region: CASSLRSGGRLNTDTQYF. The nucleotide sequence is given as TGTGCCAGCAGTTTAAGGTCTGGGGGACGGCTAAACACAGATACGCAGTATTTT.